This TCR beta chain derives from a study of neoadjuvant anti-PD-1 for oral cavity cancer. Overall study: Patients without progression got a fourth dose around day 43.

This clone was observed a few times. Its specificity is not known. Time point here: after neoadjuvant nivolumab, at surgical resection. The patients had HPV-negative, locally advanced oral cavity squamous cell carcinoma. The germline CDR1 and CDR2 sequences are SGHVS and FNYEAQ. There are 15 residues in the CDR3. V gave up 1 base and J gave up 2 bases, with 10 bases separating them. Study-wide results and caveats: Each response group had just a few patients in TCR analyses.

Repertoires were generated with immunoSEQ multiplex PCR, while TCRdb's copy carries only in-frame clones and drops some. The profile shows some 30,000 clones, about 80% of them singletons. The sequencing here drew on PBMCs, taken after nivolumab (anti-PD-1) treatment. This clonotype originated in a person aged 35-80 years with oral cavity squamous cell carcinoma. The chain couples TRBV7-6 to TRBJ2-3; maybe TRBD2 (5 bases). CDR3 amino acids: CASSLGTQTTDTQYF. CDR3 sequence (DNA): TGTGCCAGCAGCTTAGGGACTCAGACCACAGATACGCAGTATTTT.